Listed below are T cell receptor beta chains from one sample, sequenced in a study of tumor and adjacent non-tumor tissue in lung cancer. TCRdb ran MiXCR on the multiplex PCR reads and lists one entry per CDR3 protein. The sample consists of about 86,000 distinct CDR3 sequences, under 80% of them appearing once. Sequencing was done on a sample of distant non-tumor lung tissue. All receptors come from a woman aged 50 to 65 with non-small cell lung cancer. Each CDR3 is given with its conserved first and last residue. Fields, in order: CDR3 protein, J gene, V gene.

CAISGQVQNNEQFF	TRBJ2-1	TRBV10-3
CASTYGQGTNQPQHF	TRBJ1-5	TRBV6-6
CSARYGATVGNEQLF	TRBJ2-1	TRBV20-1
CASSRPGLAGGIETQYF	TRBJ2-5	TRBV6-6
CASGGWDEKLFF	TRBJ1-4	TRBV2
CASSTGWNTGELFF	TRBJ2-2	TRBV2
CASIPRYRGNQPPHF	TRBJ1-5	TRBV28
CSTGRDGFSSSGANVLTF	TRBJ2-6	TRBV20-1
CTSSEAIRTSGTYEQYF	TRBJ2-7	TRBV6-1
CASSDRTALEQYF	TRBJ2-7	TRBV19